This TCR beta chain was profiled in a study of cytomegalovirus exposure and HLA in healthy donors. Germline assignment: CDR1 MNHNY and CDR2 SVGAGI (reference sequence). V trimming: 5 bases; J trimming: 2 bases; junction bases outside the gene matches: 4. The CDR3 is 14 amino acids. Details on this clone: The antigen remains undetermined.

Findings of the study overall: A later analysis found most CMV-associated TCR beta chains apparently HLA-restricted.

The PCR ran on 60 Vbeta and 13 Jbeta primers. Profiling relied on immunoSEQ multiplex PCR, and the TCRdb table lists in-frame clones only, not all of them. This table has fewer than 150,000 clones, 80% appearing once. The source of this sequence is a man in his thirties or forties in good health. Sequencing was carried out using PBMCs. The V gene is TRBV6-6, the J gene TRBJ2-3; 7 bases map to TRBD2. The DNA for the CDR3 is TGTGCCAGCAGTACCGGGACTAACACAGATACGCAGTATTTT. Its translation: CASSTGTNTDTQYF.